This TCR beta chain was profiled in a study of blood T cell repertoires in COVID-19 (dated by TCRdb to about 2020). For the wider study: Samples from collaborators originated in the United States, Italy and Spain and spanned both the acute and convalescent phases of COVID-19. The prospective study material was composed of cDNA or gDNA derived from T cells, B-cell-depleted T cells, or PBMCs. The dataset comprised deeply sampled blood TCRbeta repertoires from subjects exposed to, actively infected with, or recovered from COVID-19. The repertoires were released in a freely available public database intended as a resource for research on the immune response to SARS-CoV-2. Samples were obtained from the ongoing ImmuneRACE study (first 160 participants) and from some 1,300 subjects provided by 6 global collaborators. The sample metadata nearly always contained a de-identified subject ID, COVID-19 status, age in years and sex. HLA class I and class II types, where available, came from metadata supplied by the sample provider rather than from assay-based typing.

Trimming takes 5 bases from V and 4 bases from J, and the germline ends sit 11 bases apart. As encoded in the germline V gene, CDR1 is MRHNA while CDR2 is SNTAGT. Its CDR3 holds 14 amino acids, cysteine through phenylalanine. Just the 42-base CDR3 DNA is kept, in frame starting at base 1. Overall results and qualifications from the work: The quantity of clinical and demographic metadata differed by source and by participant and was supplied without curation.

Enrolling through a virtual design, the prospective study's participants ranged in age from roughly 18 to 95 years and lived across 24 United States geographic areas. In the prospective study, participants were assigned to cohorts based on the clinical history participants reported in a screening survey and a study questionnaire. Recovered participants in ImmuneRACE Cohort 3 were defined as having two consecutive negative NP/OP PCR tests, clearance from a healthcare professional, or resolution of symptoms. In the prospective study, mobile phlebotomists collected whole blood, serum and a nasopharyngeal or oropharyngeal swab from each participant. Prospective study participants could optionally give additional blood draws and questionnaires over a roughly two-month period. Before DNA extraction, blood samples from the prospective study were shipped at room temperature or frozen. TCRbeta CDR3 regions were amplified from genomic DNA using the immunoSEQ Assay, a bias-controlled multiplex PCR. The authors' analysis ran thus. The number of nucleated cells in each sample was estimated from the amplification of reference gene primers within the assay. To quantify the absolute abundance of each unique TCRbeta CDR3 rearrangement, sequence reads were collapsed and filtered. For each sample, productive Simpson clonality was calculated as the square root of Simpson's diversity index across productive rearrangements. The clones in this table, taken by TCRdb from immuneACCESS, are in-frame only. Not every clone is retained; where verified, under half of the shortfall comes from an unresolved V gene, and the cause of the rest is unknown. D and trimming come from the DNA, and the V and J calls and clone size come from that table. This sample lists 370,000 or so clones; about 90% were detected once. The top ten clones comprise under 1.5% of the sample.

In regard to this clone: Its binding antigen is unknown. No clone much larger than this one lies a single base away; base qualities are absent.

This receptor chain uses TRBV6-4 and TRBJ2-2; the D gene is perhaps TRBD1, on 6 matching bases. The sequencing sample was made of PBMCs or T cells enriched from blood (not recorded which). This clonotype was sampled from a man younger than 45 who had recovered from COVID-19. The CDR3 protein: CASSPQGTTGELFF. The DNA reads as follows: TGTGCCAGCAGTCCCCAGGGGACCACCGGGGAGCTGTTTTTT.